This TCR beta chain was documented in a study of shared clonotypes between healthy human individuals. Assay used: immunoSEQ multiplex PCR; TCRdb lists only in-frame clones, some missing. The table records about 1 million clones, about 80% of them present only once. In the case of this clone: Its antigen is as yet unknown.

Trimming cost V 0 bases and J 0 bases; bases outside gene matches: 7. The germline V gene has CDR1 SGHNT and CDR2 YYREEE (reference sequence). The CDR3 loop spans 18 amino acids. Study-wide results and caveats: Estimated richness values were generally larger in naive subsets than in memory subsets. Among donors, clonotype sharing was expected to be affected by sequencing depth.

This TCR was sampled from a young man in good health. What was sequenced was memory CD4+ T cells sorted from blood. As to subset: CD45RA-negative fraction. The chain links TRBV5-4 to TRBJ2-3, with 10 bases aligning to TRBD2. The chain's CDR3 is CASSLGTSGAPSTDTQYF. CDR3 coding DNA: TGTGCCAGCAGCTTGGGGACTAGCGGAGCCCCTAGCACAGATACGCAGTATTTT.